This section outlines one T cell receptor beta chain sequence together with its context. The antigen is undetermined. 60 Vbeta and 13 Jbeta primers were used in PCR. Repertoires were generated with immunoSEQ multiplex PCR, while TCRdb's copy carries only in-frame clones and drops some. The repertoire shows 200,000 to 250,000 clones; the top ten hold about 1%. The sample belongs to a study of cytomegalovirus exposure and HLA in healthy donors. Points from the study as a whole: Certain indistinguishable V segments, among them TRBV6-2 and TRBV6-3, were excluded.

The CDR3 totals 15 residues. J was trimmed by 3 bases and V by 4 bases; bases with no gene match: 9. Germline CDR1 is SGHTS and CDR2 is YDEGEE. This clonotype was sampled from a girl aged 2-9 years in good health and CMV-seropositive. The J gene is TRBJ2-5, the V gene TRBV5-8, with 7 bases aligning to TRBD2. Sequencing was performed on PBMCs. CDR3 sequence: CASSQTSGLKETQYF. The CDR3 region has the DNA TGTGCCAGCAGCCAAACGTCGGGACTAAAAGAGACCCAGTACTTC.